This is a list of T cell receptor beta chains from one sample in a study of PD-L1 blockade in urothelial cancer. TCRdb keeps only in-frame clones here, not all; method: immunoSEQ multiplex PCR. The data contain about 52,000 clones, roughly 75% of them seen just once; the ten biggest clones take up about 4.1%. This material consisted of PBMCs, taken around atezolizumab (anti-PD-L1) treatment. Every receptor here comes from a man between 65 and 85 years old with urothelial cancer. CDR3s include the opening cysteine and the closing phenylalanine or tryptophan. A clone size is listed for some rows: how often the clone was seen (once, few, many), or a class if it is expanded.

.	TRBV28	TRBJ1-5	CASRPTGISNQPQHF
few	TRBV4-1	TRBJ1-2	CASSQSGTGAYGYTF
once	TRBV21-1	TRBJ2-7	CASSSEPGGGTDSYEQYF
.	TRBV11-2	TRBJ2-7	CASSLRDSRYEQYF
.	TRBV5-5	TRBJ2-7	CASSLAMAASYEQYF
once	TRBV27	TRBJ2-1	CASSLGPSANEQFF
.	TRBV5-6	TRBJ2-7	CASSLDGTYYEQYF
.	TRBV7-9	TRBJ2-7	CASSPTRGYEQYF
.	TRBV7-2	TRBJ2-5	CASSLQTGEVGTQYF
once	TRBV5-1	TRBJ1-2	CASSLGQQNYYGYTF
.	TRBV7-3	TRBJ2-7	CASSLSNAYEQYF
.	TRBV11-3	TRBJ2-1	CASSLDPPGQGFYNEQFF
few	TRBV7-2	TRBJ1-1	CASSPGQVGFAEAFF
.	TRBV5-1	TRBJ2-7	CASPRDRGYEQYF
once	TRBV15	TRBJ2-3	CATKIGQGQADTQYF
.	TRBV6-1	TRBJ1-4	CASRPGGIAVEKLFF
.	TRBV19	TRBJ1-1	CASSIDPAGNTEAFF
.	TRBV5-4	TRBJ2-3	CASSSGLAGGTDTQYF
.	TRBV30	TRBJ2-1	CAWSKGLAALGEQFF
.	TRBV2	TRBJ2-5	CASSLRGFGRSQETQYF
once	TRBV2	TRBJ2-1	CASSEASYEQFF
few	TRBV2	TRBJ1-4	CASSGGYPNEKLFF
.	TRBV4-3	TRBJ1-2	CASSHRTGTGGYTF
.	TRBV15	TRBJ2-5	CATSRDPNGGETQYF
.	TRBV5-4	TRBJ2-7	CASSFDRSSYEQYF
.	TRBV28	TRBJ2-7	CASSLRTGSYEQYF
.	TRBV2	TRBJ2-4	CASSSTSWGHQYF
few	TRBV2	TRBJ2-5	CASSDAGQETQYF
once	TRBV5-5	TRBJ2-3	CASSLNQGVPTDTQYF
.	TRBV28	TRBJ1-5	CASRPTGGQGQPQHF
.	TRBV7-9	TRBJ1-5	CASSYNGPLDRNNQPQHF
.	TRBV6-5	TRBJ1-4	CASSYSGQGNEKLFF
.	TRBV7-2	TRBJ2-6	CASSLDGGASTNVLTF
few	TRBV5-1	TRBJ1-2	CASSLGDRVVGYTF
few	TRBV27	TRBJ2-5	CASSLSIGTVQYF
few	TRBV4-2	TRBJ1-1	CASSHPEDGGLRTEAFF
.	TRBV19	TRBJ1-4	CASSTQGSATNEKLFF
.	TRBV5-8	TRBJ1-2	CASSLMTGSYGYTF
.	TRBV29-1	TRBJ2-7	CSVGLDRGIYEQYF
.	TRBV4-1	TRBJ2-1	CASSPDPSSYNEQFF
.	TRBV6-1	TRBJ1-5	CASSEAFGQPQHF
medium-sized	TRBV4-2	TRBJ2-2	CASSQELAGTTGELFF
.	TRBV5-1	TRBJ2-1	CASRRDREYNEQFF
.	TRBV6-5	TRBJ1-2	CASSLQQGYGYTF
.	TRBV11-3	TRBJ2-5	CASSPRTGGSQETQYF